A single sample gave rise to the 9 T cell receptor beta chains below, sequenced in a study of cytomegalovirus exposure and HLA in healthy donors. The PCR used 60 Vbeta and 13 Jbeta primers. Only in-frame clones appear in the TCRdb table, and some are missing; sequencing was by immunoSEQ multiplex PCR. The table lists roughly 200,000 clones, about 80% of them singletons. Material: PBMCs. The source of these receptors is a man younger than 35 in good health and CMV-seronegative.

This clone was counted only a few times. One end of the junction does not line up with germline, which may come from a read error. The V and J genes are TRBV7-9 and TRBJ1-1; weak D call: TRBD1 (5 bases). The CDR3 has 14 amino acids. Germline V CDR1 and CDR2: SEHNR, FQNEAQ (reference sequence). This CDR3 reads CSSSKTAGGTEAFF. For the CDR3, the DNA is TGTTCCAGCAGCAAGACAGCGGGGGGCACTGAAGCTTTCTTT.

This clone was observed a few times. The gene calls are TRBV30 and TRBJ2-1, with D maybe TRBD2 (6 bases). The length of the CDR3 is 14 residues. In germline, CDR1 is GTSNPN, CDR2 SVGIG (reference sequence). The germline V and J ends were trimmed by 5 bases and 2 bases, with 13 bases remaining between them. The CDR3 region has the DNA TGTGCCTGGCGGAGGGACCAAACCTACAATGAGCAGTTCTTC. Amino acid sequence: CAWRRDQTYNEQFF.

The chain uses TRBV25-1 and TRBJ2-7, with D maybe TRBD1 (5 bases). Deletions cut 10 bases from V and 3 bases from J, with 16 bases between. The germline V gene has CDR1 MGHDK and CDR2 SYGVNS. CDR3 size: 13 residues. This CDR3 is CATQQVLGYEQYF. DNA of the CDR3: TGTGCCACCCAACAGGTTTTAGGCTACGAGCAGTACTTC.

The J gene is TRBJ1-4, the V gene TRBV2; TRBD1 might be the D (5 bases). This CDR3 is 13 amino acids long. The V end was cut by 6 bases, the J end by 7 bases, with 12 bases between. Germline V CDR1 and CDR2: SNHLY, FYNNEI. CDR3 sequence (DNA): TGTGCCAGCAGGGGGGGGGATGGTGAAAAACTGTTTTTT. Residues: CASRGGDGEKLFF. Full variable domain (remainder filled in from reference TRBV2 and TRBJ1-4): EPEVTQTPSHQVTQMGQEVILRCVPISNHLYFYWYRQILGQKVEFLVSFYNNEISEKSEIFDDQFSVERPDGSNFTLKIRSTKLEDSAMYFCASRGGDGEKLFFGSGTQLSVL.

The genes are TRBV15 and TRBJ2-4; 9 bases line up with TRBD2. This CDR3 has 15 residues. Germline V lookup: CDR1 LNHNV, CDR2 YYDKDF (reference sequence). V was clipped by 0 bases and J by 3 bases; unmatched bases: 0. The CDR3 bases are TGTGCCACCAGCAGAGAAGCGGGAGGCAAAAACATTCAGTACTTC. Encoded protein: CATSREAGGKNIQYF.

This clone was counted once. The chain recombines TRBV7-3 with TRBJ2-2; 8 nucleotides align to TRBD2. V dropped 5 bases and J dropped 5; count of bases not matched to a gene: 13. Germline CDR1 SGHTA, CDR2 FQGTGA. The CDR3 runs 17 residues. The CDR3 nucleotides are TGTGCCAGCAGCGCGGACCCCAGCGGGAGTTGGACCGGGGAGCTGTTTTTT. It translates to CASSADPSGSWTGELFF.

Here the CDR3 reads CAWSLRANQPQHF. The CDR3 nucleotides are TGTGCCTGGAGTTTGAGAGCCAATCAGCCCCAGCATTTT. The gene calls are TRBV30 and TRBJ1-5; D not resolved. Trimming shortened V by 2 bases and J by 3 bases, and 8 bases separated the two germline ends. The V gene's germline CDR1 is GTSNPN and CDR2 SVGIG (reference sequence). CDR3 length: 13 amino acids. The complete variable domain, with remaining parts taken from reference TRBV30 and TRBJ1-5, reads SQTIHQWPATLVQPVGSPLSLECTVEGTSNPNLYWYRQAAGRGLQLLFYSVGIGQISSEVPQNLSASRPQDRQFILSSKKLLLSDSGFYLCAWSLRANQPQHFGDGTRLSIL.

In its sample, this clone was seen once. The rearrangement uses TRBV7-2 and TRBJ2-7; tentatively, D is TRBD1 (5 bases). Germline V lookup: CDR1 SGHTA, CDR2 FQGNSA. The CDR3 is 12 residues long. V gave up 7 bases and J gave up 1 base, with 8 bases separating them. This chain's CDR3 is CASTPGSYEQYF. DNA for the CDR3: TGTGCCAGCACTCCAGGGTCCTACGAGCAGTACTTC.

This chain's CDR3 is CASSQGLSYEQYF. CDR3 nucleotide sequence: TGTGCCAGCAGTCAGGGTCTCTCCTACGAGCAGTACTTC. The V call is TRBV6-1, the J call TRBJ2-7, with D possibly matching TRBD1 (5 bases). Germline CDR1 and CDR2: MNHNS and SASEGT. V was shortened by 5 bases and J by 0 bases, with 8 bases between the two germline ends. This CDR3 is built from 13 residues.